A selection of T cell receptor beta chains follows, all from one sample in a study of PD-1 and CTLA-4 blockade in melanoma. Clones were sequenced by immunoSEQ multiplex PCR, and TCRdb holds only the in-frame ones, with some missing. This table has 20,000 to 25,000 clones, around 88% appearing once. The sample was CD8+ T cells from peripheral blood, taken before anti-PD-1 treatment. Receptors originate from a human donor with melanoma. Each CDR3 is given with its conserved first and last residue. A D gene is named only where the DNA matches it firmly. Clone size is stated in some rows and not others, as once, few, many or a class when expanded.

clone size: -
J gene: TRBJ2-7
V gene: TRBV11-2
D gene: TRBD1
CDR3 protein: CASSFGTAREQYF
CDR3 DNA: TGTGCCAGCAGCTTCGGGACAGCCCGCGAGCAGTACTTC

clone size: -
J gene: TRBJ2-5
V gene: TRBV7-2
D gene: -
CDR3 protein: CASSLWQGAQETQYF
CDR3 DNA: TGTGCCAGCAGCTTGTGGCAGGGAGCCCAAGAGACCCAGTACTTC

clone size: -
J gene: TRBJ1-1
V gene: TRBV28
D gene: -
CDR3 protein: CASSLPGAPEAFF
CDR3 DNA: TGTGCCAGCAGTTTACCGGGGGCGCCTGAAGCTTTCTTT

clone size: -
J gene: TRBJ2-2
V gene: TRBV7-9
D gene: -
CDR3 protein: CASSLRQDTGELFF
CDR3 DNA: TGTGCCAGCAGCTTAAGACAAGACACCGGGGAGCTGTTTTTT

clone size: few
J gene: TRBJ2-7
V gene: TRBV28
D gene: -
CDR3 protein: CASSFQDEQYF
CDR3 DNA: TGTGCCAGCAGTTTCCAGGACGAGCAGTACTTC

clone size: -
J gene: TRBJ1-1
V gene: TRBV6-5
D gene: -
CDR3 protein: CASSYDQALNTEAFF
CDR3 DNA: TGTGCCAGCAGTTACGATCAGGCCTTGAACACTGAAGCTTTCTTT

clone size: -
J gene: TRBJ1-2
V gene: TRBV4-1
D gene: -
CDR3 protein: CASSQDGGLNYGYTF
CDR3 DNA: TGCGCCAGCAGCCAAGATGGGGGACTTAACTATGGCTACACCTTC

clone size: -
J gene: TRBJ1-6
V gene: TRBV4-1
D gene: TRBD1
CDR3 protein: CASSTQGVSSPLHF
CDR3 DNA: TGCGCCAGCAGCACCCAGGGGGTTAGTTCACCCCTCCACTTT

clone size: -
J gene: TRBJ2-7
V gene: TRBV28
D gene: TRBD1
CDR3 protein: CASSLSGQQIEQYF
CDR3 DNA: TGTGCCAGCAGTTTATCGGGACAGCAGATCGAGCAGTACTTC

clone size: -
J gene: TRBJ1-1
V gene: TRBV5-4
D gene: -
CDR3 protein: CASSQDPGQNTEAFF
CDR3 DNA: TGTGCCAGCAGCCAGGACCCGGGACAGAACACTGAAGCTTTCTTT

clone size: -
J gene: TRBJ2-3
V gene: TRBV3-1/TRBV3-2
D gene: -
CDR3 protein: CASSQTPRDGSTDTQYF
CDR3 DNA: TGTGCCAGCAGCCAAACCCCCCGGGACGGAAGCACAGATACGCAGTATTTT

clone size: -
J gene: TRBJ1-1
V gene: TRBV28
D gene: TRBD1
CDR3 protein: CAVRDRGFDTEAFF
CDR3 DNA: TGTGCCGTAAGGGACAGGGGTTTCGACACTGAAGCTTTCTTT

clone size: -
J gene: TRBJ2-3
V gene: TRBV6-2/TRBV6-3
D gene: -
CDR3 protein: CASSYTISVTDTQYF
CDR3 DNA: TGTGCCAGCAGTTACACGATTAGCGTCACAGATACGCAGTATTTT

clone size: -
J gene: TRBJ1-1
V gene: TRBV7-8
D gene: -
CDR3 protein: CASSLARAGTEAFF
CDR3 DNA: TGTGCCAGCAGCTTGGCCAGAGCGGGCACTGAAGCTTTCTTT

clone size: -
J gene: TRBJ2-7
V gene: TRBV11-2
D gene: -
CDR3 protein: CASSRGGAGTGAYEQYF
CDR3 DNA: TGTGCCAGCAGCCGCGGGGGGGCCGGGACAGGGGCCTACGAGCAGTACTTC

clone size: once
J gene: TRBJ1-4
V gene: TRBV7-8
D gene: TRBD1
CDR3 protein: CASSPGTGSEKLFF
CDR3 DNA: TGTGCCAGCAGCCCCGGGACAGGGTCCGAAAAACTGTTTTTT

clone size: -
J gene: TRBJ2-3
V gene: TRBV4-3
D gene: TRBD1
CDR3 protein: CASSQERNRGATDTQYF
CDR3 DNA: TGCGCCAGCAGCCAAGAGAGGAACAGGGGGGCCACAGATACGCAGTATTTT

clone size: few
J gene: TRBJ2-3
V gene: TRBV27
D gene: -
CDR3 protein: CASSLLLGSNHYGTDTQYF
CDR3 DNA: TGTGCCAGCAGTTTATTACTGGGGAGCAACCACTATGGCACAGATACGCAGTATTTT

clone size: -
J gene: TRBJ2-1
V gene: TRBV3-1/TRBV3-2
D gene: TRBD2
CDR3 protein: CASSLTSGGRHNEQFF
CDR3 DNA: TGTGCCAGCAGCTTGACTAGCGGGGGGCGTCACAATGAGCAGTTCTTC

clone size: -
J gene: TRBJ1-1
V gene: TRBV6-1
D gene: -
CDR3 protein: CASSEAGSYTEAFF
CDR3 DNA: TGTGCCAGCAGTGAAGCCGGGTCCTACACTGAAGCTTTCTTT

clone size: -
J gene: TRBJ2-3
V gene: TRBV6-2/TRBV6-3
D gene: TRBD2
CDR3 protein: CASSYPSGGAITPTDTQYF
CDR3 DNA: TGTGCCAGCAGTTACCCTAGCGGGGGGGCCATAACCCCGACAGATACGCAGTATTTT

clone size: -
J gene: TRBJ2-5
V gene: TRBV3-1/TRBV3-2
D gene: -
CDR3 protein: CASSQDPFEGFGETQYF
CDR3 DNA: TGTGCCAGCAGCCAAGATCCATTCGAGGGGTTCGGAGAGACCCAGTACTTC